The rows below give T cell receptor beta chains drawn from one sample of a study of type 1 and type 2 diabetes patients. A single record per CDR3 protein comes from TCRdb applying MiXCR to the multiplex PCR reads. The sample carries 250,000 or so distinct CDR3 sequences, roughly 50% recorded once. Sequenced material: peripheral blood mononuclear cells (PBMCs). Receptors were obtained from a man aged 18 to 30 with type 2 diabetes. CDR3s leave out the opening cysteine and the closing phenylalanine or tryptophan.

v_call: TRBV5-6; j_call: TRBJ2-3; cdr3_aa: ASSSRDRIPTDTQY
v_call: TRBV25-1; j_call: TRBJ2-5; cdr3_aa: ASSERGTIQGAWETQY
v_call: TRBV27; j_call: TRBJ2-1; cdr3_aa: ASSSSGVYNEQF
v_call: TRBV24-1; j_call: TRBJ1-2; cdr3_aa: ATSAGTYGYT
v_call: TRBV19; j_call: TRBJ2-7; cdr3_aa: ASSISGGEQY
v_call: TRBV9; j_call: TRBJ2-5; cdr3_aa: ASTVEGQPGETQY
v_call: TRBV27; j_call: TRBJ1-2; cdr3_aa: ASRPTNFNYGYT
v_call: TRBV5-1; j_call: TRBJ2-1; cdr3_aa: ASSLSLAGGEQF
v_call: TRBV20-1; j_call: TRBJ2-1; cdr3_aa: SARDLLAGGVEQF
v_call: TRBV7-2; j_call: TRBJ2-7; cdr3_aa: ASGEREQY
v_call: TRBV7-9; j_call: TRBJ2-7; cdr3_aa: ASSLMGTESPEQY
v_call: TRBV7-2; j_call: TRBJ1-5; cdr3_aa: ASSLSPGWSTEH
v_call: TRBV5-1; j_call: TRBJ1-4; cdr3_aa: ASSAQGRANEKLF
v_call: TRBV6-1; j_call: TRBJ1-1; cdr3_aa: ASSERDENTEAF
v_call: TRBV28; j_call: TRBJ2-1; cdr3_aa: ASRPQGWASHEQF
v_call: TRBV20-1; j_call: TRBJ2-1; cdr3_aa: SARDRWTSAYNEQF
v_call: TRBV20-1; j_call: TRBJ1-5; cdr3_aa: SARVHTGQPQH
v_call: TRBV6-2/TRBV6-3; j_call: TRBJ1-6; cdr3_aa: ASTLALTDSPLH
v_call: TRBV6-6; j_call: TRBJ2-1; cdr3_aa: ASSYSSTGGGNNEQF
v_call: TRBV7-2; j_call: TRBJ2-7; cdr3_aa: ASSQGTVSNEQY
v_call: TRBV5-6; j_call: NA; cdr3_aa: ASSLATSGVGYEQF
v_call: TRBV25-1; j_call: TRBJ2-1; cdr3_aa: ASSAQWGEQF
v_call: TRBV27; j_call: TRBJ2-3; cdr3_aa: ASVAGYTDTQY
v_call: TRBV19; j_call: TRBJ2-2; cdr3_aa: ASSPTGTANTGELF
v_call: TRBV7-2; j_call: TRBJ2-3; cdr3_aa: ASSLAWSSCGFCDTDTQY
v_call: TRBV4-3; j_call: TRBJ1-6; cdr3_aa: ASSPSGGSPLH
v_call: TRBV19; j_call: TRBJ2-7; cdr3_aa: ASKDFGGSYEQY
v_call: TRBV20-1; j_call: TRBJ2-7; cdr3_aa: SARGGNPTHLSMYEQY
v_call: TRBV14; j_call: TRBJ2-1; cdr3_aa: ASAGVGSAYNEQF
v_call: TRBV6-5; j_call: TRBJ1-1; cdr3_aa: ASSAVGAGTEAF
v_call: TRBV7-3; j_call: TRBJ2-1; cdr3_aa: ASSLMLTDANEQF
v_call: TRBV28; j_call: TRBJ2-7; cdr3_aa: ASCKGYSYEQY
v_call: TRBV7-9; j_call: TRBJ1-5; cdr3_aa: ASSFYGQPQH
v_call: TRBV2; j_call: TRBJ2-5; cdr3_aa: ASSFDRGQGETQY
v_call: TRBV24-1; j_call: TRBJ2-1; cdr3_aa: ATGGQGYNEQF
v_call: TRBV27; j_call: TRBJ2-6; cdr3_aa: ASSLAVDGSSGANVLT
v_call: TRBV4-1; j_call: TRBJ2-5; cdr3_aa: ASSQTPRVQGSLRGTQY
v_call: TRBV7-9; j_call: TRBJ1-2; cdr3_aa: ASSRDEGLSYGYT
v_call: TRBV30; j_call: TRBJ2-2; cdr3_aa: AWRGFFSGNTGELF
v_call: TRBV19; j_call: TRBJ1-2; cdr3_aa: AWSPTGSYGYT
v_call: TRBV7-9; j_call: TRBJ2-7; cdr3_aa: ASSQVHIHEQY
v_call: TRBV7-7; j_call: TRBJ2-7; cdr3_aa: ASSPILRGEGAPYEQY
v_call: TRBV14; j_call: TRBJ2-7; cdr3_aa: ASSQGGSSYEQY
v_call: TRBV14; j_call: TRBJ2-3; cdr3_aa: ASSQRFTDTQY
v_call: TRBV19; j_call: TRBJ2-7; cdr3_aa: ASSLDRAREQY
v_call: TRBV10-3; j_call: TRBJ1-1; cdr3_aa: AISDGLEAEAF
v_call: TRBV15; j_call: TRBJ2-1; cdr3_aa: ATSRDKGSPYNEQF
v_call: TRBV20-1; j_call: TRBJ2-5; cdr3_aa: SAKLAGGLETQY